The 20 T cell receptor beta chains below come from one sample, sequenced in a study of cytomegalovirus exposure and HLA in healthy donors. Both 60 Vbeta primers and 13 Jbeta primers went into the PCR. TCRdb's table, derived via immunoSEQ multiplex PCR, lists solely in-frame clones and lacks some. Here the sample spans around 190,000 clones, 85% to 90% being singletons. Sequencing used PBMCs. These receptors were taken from a woman aged 18-35 years in good health and CMV-seronegative.

Comments on this clone: One end of the junction is discordant with germline, which a read error may explain. The chain links TRBV4-1 to TRBJ2-5; the match to TRBD2 covers 7 bases. The CDR3 covers 14 residues. In germline, CDR1 is MGHRA, CDR2 YSYEKL. Here the CDR3 reads CASSQDPTSLAWNF. The CDR3 nucleotides read TGCGCCAGCAGCCAAGACCCGACTAGCCTGGCGTGGAACTTC.

This sequence joins TRBV28 and TRBJ2-7, with a tentative D call TRBD1 (6 bases). This CDR3 has 15 residues. The germline gives CDR1 MDHEN, CDR2 SYDVKM. V lost 7 bases and J 4 bases, leaving 20 bases between the germline ends. CDR3 nucleotides: TGTGCCAGCACCCCTAAGCACAGGGCGAGGTACGAGCAGTACTTC. Translation: CASTPKHRARYEQYF.

V usage is TRBV7-9 and J usage is TRBJ2-5; the D is unclear. The V gene lost 1 base and the J gene lost 0 bases, with 15 bases spanning the gap. The CDR3 extends over 17 amino acids. Germline lookup yields CDR1 SEHNR and CDR2 FQNEAQ (reference sequence). CDR3 sequence (DNA): TGTGCCAGCAGCTTAGGATCTAGTGAGAGGTACCAAGAGACCCAGTACTTC. It encodes CASSLGSSERYQETQYF.

This clone was detected once. This chain uses TRBV6-1 with TRBJ2-5, with D possibly TRBD1 on 6 matching bases. The tail of the sequence fits TRBJ2-7 better, so the J call may be wrong. Germline V gene lookup returns CDR1 MNHNS and CDR2 SASEGT. The CDR3 has 16 residues. Here the CDR3 reads CASSAYTPDRSYEQYF. Written as DNA, the CDR3 is TGTGCCAGCAGTGCATATACCCCCGACAGGTCCTACGAGCAGTACTTC.

This clone was seen once. This chain connects TRBV30 to TRBJ1-5; 10 bases line up with TRBD1. V dropped 2 bases and J dropped 5; count of bases not matched to a gene: 6. This CDR3 is 15 amino acids long. Germline V CDR1 and CDR2: GTSNPN, SVGIG (reference sequence). CDR3 residues: CAWSTGTGDDQPQHF. The CDR3 coding sequence is TGTGCCTGGAGTACCGGGACAGGGGACGATCAGCCCCAGCATTTT.

In this sample, this clone turned up a few times. V gene TRBV19 combines with J gene TRBJ1-1, with 12 positions matching TRBD1. The junction had 10 bases not matched to a gene; V was cut back by 7 bases and J by 7 bases. This CDR3 contains 15 residues. Germline assignment: CDR1 LNHDA and CDR2 SQIVND (reference sequence). The CDR3: CASKPGQGARGEAFF. The CDR3 DNA follows: TGTGCCAGTAAACCGGGACAGGGGGCGCGCGGTGAAGCTTTCTTT.

Comment on this clone: One end of the junction fails to match germline, which may point to a read error. Other nucleotide sequences in the sample specify the same CDR3. The chain uses TRBV7-9 and TRBJ1-2, with D possibly matching TRBD1 (5 bases). Germline CDR1 SEHNR, CDR2 FQNEAQ (reference sequence). The CDR3 extends over 12 amino acids. In DNA form, the CDR3 reads TGTGCCAGCAGCGAACAGACTGGGACGGGGGATTTC. It encodes CASSEQTGTGDF.

CDR3 coding DNA: TGCAGCGTTCGTCCCGGTGGGGGCGAGCAGTACTTC. Translation: CSVRPGGGEQYF. The gene calls are TRBV29-1 and TRBJ2-5; either TRBD1 or TRBD2 may fit D (5 bases each). The DNA matches TRBJ2-7 better at its end, which makes the J call doubtful. This CDR3 has 12 amino acids. Per germline, CDR1 SQVTM and CDR2 ANQGSEA.

This clone has just one count. V gene TRBV9 combines with J gene TRBJ2-7; 9 bases match TRBD2. Trimming removed 2 bases from V and 6 bases from J; junction bases left unmatched: 6. Germline lookup yields CDR1 SGDLS and CDR2 YYNGEE. This CDR3 region has 14 residues. The CDR3 loop is CASSVGLAGLEQYF. The CDR3 region has the DNA TGTGCCAGCAGCGTTGGCCTAGCGGGACTCGAGCAGTACTTC. The variable domain in full, with the rest retrieved from reference TRBV9 and TRBJ2-7, is DSGVTQTPKHLITATGQRVTLRCSPRSGDLSVYWYQQSLDQGLQFLIQYYNGEERAKGNILERFSAQQFPDLHSELNLSSLELGDSALYFCASSVGLAGLEQYFGPGTRLTVT.

This clone was seen only a few times. The chain is built from TRBV29-1 and TRBJ1-5; D not certain. Trimming took 6 bases from V and 5 from J, leaving 11 bases between them. Germline V gene data show CDR1 as SQVTM and CDR2 as ANQGSEA. The CDR3 contains 12 residues. The CDR3 DNA reads as TGCAGCGTGGGAGCCCGGGATCAGCCCCAGCATTTT. The encoded protein is CSVGARDQPQHF.

The rearrangement uses TRBV9 and TRBJ2-3, with a tentative D call TRBD2 (6 bases). V was clipped by 0 bases and J by 3 bases, with 11 bases between them. The V gene's germline CDR1 is SGDLS and CDR2 YYNGEE. The CDR3 loop spans 15 amino acids. The CDR3 sequence is CASSVDGRETDTQYF. CDR3 nucleotides: TGTGCCAGCAGCGTAGACGGTCGGGAGACAGATACGCAGTATTTT. The whole variable domain, remainder taken from reference TRBV9 and TRBJ2-3, is DSGVTQTPKHLITATGQRVTLRCSPRSGDLSVYWYQQSLDQGLQFLIQYYNGEERAKGNILERFSAQQFPDLHSELNLSSLELGDSALYFCASSVDGRETDTQYFGPGTRLTVL.

The chain combines TRBV6-5 with TRBJ1-4, with D possibly matching TRBD1 (6 bases). This CDR3 has 14 amino acids. Trimming removed 7 bases from V and 11 bases from J, with 20 bases in between. CDR1 is MNHEY, CDR2 SVGAGI, per germline. The CDR3 loop is CASTQGQGGRKLFF. The DNA of the CDR3 is TGTGCCAGCACCCAGGGGCAGGGAGGGAGGAAACTGTTTTTT.

This chain joins TRBV7-2 and TRBJ2-1, with 9 positions matching TRBD1. CDR3 length equals 17 residues. Germline CDR1 reads SGHTA; CDR2 reads FQGNSA. V shed 5 bases, J shed 2 bases, and the junction held 10 bases outside the gene matches. CDR3 nucleotide sequence: TGTGCCAGCAGCGAGGACAGGGGAATGGTGGCCTACAATGAGCAGTTCTTC. It yields the protein CASSEDRGMVAYNEQFF.

The rearrangement uses TRBV6-5 and TRBJ2-7; possibly TRBD2 for D (6 bases). This CDR3 is 13 amino acids long. Germline-derived CDR1 and CDR2 are MNHEY and SVGAGI. V shed 6 bases and J shed 0 bases, with 9 bases lying between them. The CDR3 sequence is CASRASDSYEQYF. In DNA form, the CDR3 reads TGTGCCAGCAGGGCTAGCGACTCCTACGAGCAGTACTTC.

The V call is TRBV4-1, the J call TRBJ2-1, with 9 bases lining up with TRBD2. This CDR3 comprises 17 residues. Germline V gives CDR1 MGHRA, CDR2 YSYEKL. V trimming: 1 base; J trimming: 6 bases; junction bases outside the gene matches: 10. CDR3: CASSQGLAGRVSNEQFF. For the CDR3, the DNA is TGCGCCAGCAGCCAAGGGCTAGCGGGACGGGTCTCCAATGAGCAGTTCTTC.

This clone was observed a single time. The gene calls are TRBV11-2 and TRBJ2-2, with 7 positions matching TRBD2. V dropped 0 bases and J dropped 3; count of bases not matched to a gene: 4. The germline CDR1 and CDR2 sequences are SGHAT and FQNNGV. CDR3 length: 16 residues. The CDR3 sequence: CASSLEASGYTGELFF. The CDR3, as DNA: TGTGCCAGCAGCTTAGAGGCTAGCGGATACACCGGGGAGCTGTTTTTT. The full variable domain, with the rest looked up from reference TRBV11-2 and TRBJ2-2, is EAGVAQSPRYKIIEKRQSVAFWCNPISGHATLYWYQQILGQGPKLLIQFQNNGVVDDSQLPKDRFSAERLKGVDSTLKIQPAKLEDSAVYLCASSLEASGYTGELFFGEGSRLTVL.

The rearrangement links TRBV10-3 to TRBJ2-2, with D maybe TRBD2 (6 bases). The CDR3 sequence is 13 residues long. Germline CDR1 is ENHRY and CDR2 is SYGVKD. Trimming cost V 0 bases and J 9 bases, with 8 bases left between them. CDR3 amino acids: CAISESGGRELFF. Here the CDR3 DNA reads TGTGCCATCAGTGAGTCCGGGGGAAGGGAGCTGTTTTTT.

V and J are TRBV5-1 and TRBJ1-2, with 9 bases aligning to TRBD1. The CDR3 is made up of 15 amino acids. Looked up from germline, CDR1 is SGHRS and CDR2 is YFSETQ. V lost 3 bases to trimming and J lost 8 bases; unmatched junction nucleotides: 11. The CDR3: CASSSGQGTFGGYTF. The CDR3 DNA is TGCGCCAGCAGCTCGGGACAGGGAACGTTTGGCGGCTACACCTTC.

The chain has TRBV7-9 and TRBJ2-1, with 12 bases aligning to TRBD2. CDR1 SEHNR and CDR2 FQNEAQ come from the germline V gene (reference sequence). There are 16 residues in the CDR3. V shed 4 bases and J 5 bases; nucleotides not matched to a gene: 6. CDR3 sequence reads: CASSSRLAGVHNEQFF. In DNA form, the CDR3 reads TGTGCCAGCAGCTCAAGACTAGCGGGAGTACACAATGAGCAGTTCTTC.

Written as DNA, the CDR3 is TGTGCCAGCAGCCTCGGGACAGTACACTACAATGAGCAGTTCTTC. It is translated as CASSLGTVHYNEQFF. The V call is TRBV7-9, the J call TRBJ2-1, with 7 bases identical to TRBD1. J was trimmed by 3 bases and V by 5 bases; bases with no gene match: 7. The CDR3 contains 15 residues. Germline V gene data show CDR1 as SEHNR and CDR2 as FQNEAQ (reference sequence). Looking up the rest from reference TRBV7-9 and TRBJ2-1 gives the full variable domain: DTGVSQNPRHKITKRGQNVTFRCDPISEHNRLYWYRQTLGQGPEFLTYFQNEAQLEKSRLLSDRFSAERPKGSFSTLEIQRTEQGDSAMYLCASSLGTVHYNEQFFGPGTRLTVL.